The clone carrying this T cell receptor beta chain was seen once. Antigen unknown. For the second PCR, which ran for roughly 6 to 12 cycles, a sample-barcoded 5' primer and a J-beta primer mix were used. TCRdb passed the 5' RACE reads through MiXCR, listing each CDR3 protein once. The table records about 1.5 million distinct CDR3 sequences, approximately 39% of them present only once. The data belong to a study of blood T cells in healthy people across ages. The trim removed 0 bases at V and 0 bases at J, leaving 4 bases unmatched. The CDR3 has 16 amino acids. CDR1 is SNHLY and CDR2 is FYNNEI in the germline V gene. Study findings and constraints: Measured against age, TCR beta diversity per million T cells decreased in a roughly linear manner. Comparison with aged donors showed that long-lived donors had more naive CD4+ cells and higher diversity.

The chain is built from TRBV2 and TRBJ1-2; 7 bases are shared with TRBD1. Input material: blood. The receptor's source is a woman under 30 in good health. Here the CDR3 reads CASSEAPTGANYGYTF. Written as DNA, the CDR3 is TGTGCCAGCAGTGAAGCGCCCACAGGGGCTAACTATGGCTACACCTTC.